The 29 T cell receptor beta chains in this list originate from one sample, sequenced in a study of shared T cell receptors in the human thymus. Sequenced by immunoSEQ multiplex PCR; TCRdb stores in-frame clones only, minus some. This repertoire shows hundreds of thousands of clones, roughly 90% found once; its top ten account for around 0.01%. The sample was also reused in another study, on human thymus T cells.

The sequenced sample consisted of thymocytes. These receptors came from a boy under two years old with a congenital heart defect.

The chain is built from TRBV5-6 and TRBJ2-3; 9 nucleotides line up with TRBD1. V dropped 2 bases and J dropped 4; count of bases not matched to a gene: 5. This CDR3 region has 15 residues. Germline V gene lookup returns CDR1 SGHDT and CDR2 YYEEEE. CDR3 nucleotides: TGTGCCAGCAGCTTACCGGGACAGGGAGCAGATACGCAGTATTTT. This encodes CASSLPGQGADTQYF. Full variable domain (outside the CDR3, taken from reference TRBV5-6 and TRBJ2-3): DAGVTQSPTHLIKTRGQQVTLRCSPKSGHDTVSWYQQALGQGPQFIFQYYEEEERQRGNFPDRFSGHQFPNYSSELNVNALLLGDSALYLCASSLPGQGADTQYFGPGTRLTVL.

The chain links TRBV14 to TRBJ2-2; D call uncertain. The CDR3 length is 14 residues. Between the trimmed V and J ends, which lost 3 bases and 6 bases, there was a span of 11 bases. The germline gives CDR1 SGHDN, CDR2 FVKESK. The CDR3 loop reads CASSHPWASGELFF. The CDR3 DNA follows: TGTGCCAGCAGCCACCCGTGGGCGTCCGGGGAGCTGTTTTTT.

V is TRBV28 and J is TRBJ2-1, with 11 bases fitting TRBD1. Per the germline V gene, CDR1 is MDHEN and CDR2 is SYDVKM. This CDR3 contains 15 residues. V trimming: 2 bases; J trimming: 6 bases; junction bases outside the gene matches: 3. This CDR3 reads CASSLGTGGGNEQFF. CDR3 coding DNA: TGTGCCAGCAGTTTAGGGACAGGGGGGGGCAATGAGCAGTTCTTC.

The chain joins TRBV6-1 to TRBJ1-5, with TRBD1 identical over 7 bases. The CDR3 consists of 15 residues. V shed 7 bases and J 0 bases; nucleotides not matched to a gene: 6. CDR1 and CDR2 from the germline V gene are MNHNS and SASEGT. The CDR3 nucleotides read TGTGCCAGCAACGACAGGGAAAATAGCAATCAGCCCCAGCATTTT. Amino acids: CASNDRENSNQPQHF.

As regards this clone: The germline gene is not matched at one end of the junction; a read error may be the cause. This CDR3 is CASSPSGLSRDEQFF. The CDR3 nucleotides are TGTGCTAGCAGCCCTAGCGGACTCTCCCGGGATGAGCAGTTCTTC. The chain recombines TRBV7-7 with TRBJ2-1; 7 positions match TRBD2. Germline V CDR1 and CDR2: SSHAT, FNYEAQ (reference sequence). The CDR3 extends over 15 amino acids.

This clone was observed once. J is TRBJ2-2 and V is TRBV15; TRBD2 matches 11 bases. CDR1 is LNHNV and CDR2 is YYDKDF in the germline V gene (reference sequence). CDR3 size: 16 residues. Unmatched junction bases numbered 6, after V lost 5 bases and J lost 4 bases. CDR3 DNA sequence: TGTGCCACCAGCCTTTGGACTAGCGGGTGCACCGGGGAGCTGTTTTTT. This encodes CATSLWTSGCTGELFF.

This clone was seen a single time. The chain combines TRBV7-2 with TRBJ2-7; a possible D gene is TRBD1 (5 bases). The CDR3 contains 16 residues. Trimming left V 5 bases short and J 2 bases short, with 19 bases between. Germline lookup yields CDR1 SGHTA and CDR2 FQGNSA. This CDR3 is CASSPLPGAAPYEQYF. As DNA, the CDR3 is TGTGCCAGCAGCCCCCTTCCTGGGGCGGCCCCCTACGAGCAGTACTTC. Together with reference TRBV7-2 and TRBJ2-7, the CDR3 gives the full variable domain: GAGVSQSPSNKVTEKGKDVELRCDPISGHTALYWYRQSLGQGLEFLIYFQGNSAPDKSGLPSDRFSAERTGGSVSTLTIQRTQQEDSAVYLCASSPLPGAAPYEQYFGPGTRLTVT.

This chain links TRBV19 with TRBJ2-7, with D perhaps matching TRBD1 (6 bases). The CDR3 spans 13 residues. V dropped 8 bases and J dropped 3 bases, with 14 bases sitting between them. Germline CDR1 is LNHDA and CDR2 is SQIVND (reference sequence). The CDR3, as DNA: TGTGCCAGTGGGGGCCATAGGGGCTACGAGCAGTACTTC. It is translated as CASGGHRGYEQYF. The full variable domain, in which reference TRBV19 and TRBJ2-7 provide the parts outside the CDR3, is DGGITQSPKYLFRKEGQNVTLSCEQNLNHDAMYWYRQDPGQGLRLIYYSQIVNDFQKGDIAEGYSVSREKKESFPLTVTSAQKNPTAFYLCASGGHRGYEQYFGPGTRLTVT.

The chain combines TRBV9 with TRBJ1-1, with 10 bases lining up with TRBD1. V was pared by 4 bases and J by 2 bases, with 5 bases of the junction left unmatched. The CDR3 is 15 residues long. The germline gives CDR1 SGDLS, CDR2 YYNGEE. The CDR3, as DNA: TGTGCCAGCAGCCGGACAGGGGGGCGAAACACTGAAGCTTTCTTT. Translating it yields CASSRTGGRNTEAFF.

This clone has only a few counts. This chain connects TRBV4-3 to TRBJ2-2; possibly TRBD1 for D (6 bases). Trimming shortened V by 6 bases and J by 6 bases, and 26 bases separated the two germline ends. The CDR3 totals 18 residues. Germline values: CDR1 LGHNA, CDR2 YSLEER. CDR3 DNA: TGCGCCAGCAGTCACCCCACTGGCCCAGGGGACGAGGCCGGGGAGCTGTTTTTT. Translation gives CASSHPTGPGDEAGELFF.

Concerning this clone: Other DNA sequences in this sample translate to the same CDR3. V is TRBV27 and J is TRBJ1-5; TRBD1 matches at 7 bases. Unmatched junction bases numbered 0, after V lost 2 bases and J lost 2 bases. Germline V lookup: CDR1 MNHEY, CDR2 SMNVEV (reference sequence). The CDR3 loop spans 14 amino acids. The CDR3 nucleotides are TGTGCCAGCAGTTTAGACAGGGGCAATCAGCCCCAGCATTTT. It encodes CASSLDRGNQPQHF.

V gene TRBV2 combines with J gene TRBJ2-1, with 15 bases fitting TRBD2. The junction had 5 bases not matched to a gene; V was cut back by 7 bases and J by 10 bases. The germline gives CDR1 SNHLY, CDR2 FYNNEI. The CDR3 loop spans 14 amino acids. The CDR3 is CASTGLAGGGEQFF. The CDR3 DNA reads TGTGCCAGCACGGGACTAGCGGGAGGAGGGGAGCAGTTCTTC.

The chain uses TRBV25-1 and TRBJ2-1; 7 positions match TRBD2. The V gene's germline CDR1 is MGHDK and CDR2 SYGVNS. J was trimmed by 2 bases and V by 4 bases; bases with no gene match: 2. The CDR3 sequence is 14 residues long. The CDR3 nucleotides are TGTGCCAGCAGTGCGGGAGGCCCCTACAATGAGCAGTTCTTC. It translates to CASSAGGPYNEQFF. The full variable domain, its missing parts supplied by reference TRBV25-1 and TRBJ2-1, is EADIYQTPRYLVIGTGKKITLECSQTMGHDKMYWYQQDPGMELHLIHYSYGVNSTEKGDLSSESTVSRIRTEHFPLTLESARPSHTSQYLCASSAGGPYNEQFFGPGTRLTVL.

The rearrangement uses TRBV5-6 and TRBJ2-7; 8 nucleotides align to TRBD2. Unmatched junction bases numbered 8, after V lost 3 bases and J lost 3 bases. Germline CDR1 and CDR2: SGHDT and YYEEEE. CDR3 length: 15 residues. The CDR3 DNA is TGTGCCAGCAGCTCCCTAGCGGGCTGGAACTACGAGCAGTACTTC. As protein: CASSSLAGWNYEQYF.

The gene calls are TRBV7-9 and TRBJ2-1, with TRBD2 matching 8 bases. The germline V gene encodes CDR1 SEHNR and CDR2 FQNEAQ (reference sequence). J gave up 4 bases and V 8 bases, and 7 bases lay outside the gene matches. This CDR3 has 14 residues. The CDR3 reads CASSAGVIYNEQFF. The CDR3 region has the DNA TGTGCCAGCTCAGCGGGAGTTATTTACAATGAGCAGTTCTTC. The whole variable domain, remainder taken from reference TRBV7-9 and TRBJ2-1, is DTGVSQNPRHKITKRGQNVTFRCDPISEHNRLYWYRQTLGQGPEFLTYFQNEAQLEKSRLLSDRFSAERPKGSFSTLEIQRTEQGDSAMYLCASSAGVIYNEQFFGPGTRLTVL.

The CDR3 is CASSLGTGWYEQYF. In DNA, the CDR3 is TGTGCCAGCAGCTTAGGGACAGGGTGGTACGAGCAGTACTTC. The J gene is TRBJ2-7, the V gene TRBV7-2, with 8 bases lining up with TRBD1. The CDR3 runs to 14 residues. CDR1 and CDR2 (germline): SGHTA, FQGNSA. The ends lost 1 base at V and 4 bases at J; junction bases unmatched: 3. Full variable domain (remainder filled in from reference TRBV7-2 and TRBJ2-7): GAGVSQSPSNKVTEKGKDVELRCDPISGHTALYWYRQSLGQGLEFLIYFQGNSAPDKSGLPSDRFSAERTGGSVSTLTIQRTQQEDSAVYLCASSLGTGWYEQYFGPGTRLTVT.

This sequence joins TRBV5-1 and TRBJ1-1; perhaps TRBD1 as D (6 bases). The CDR3 has 17 amino acids. Trimming removed 0 bases from V and 1 base from J, with 16 bases in between. Germline lookup yields CDR1 SGHRS and CDR2 YFSETQ. DNA for the CDR3: TGCGCCAGCAGCTTGGACTGGCAGCAGGGGCAGAACACTGAAGCTTTCTTT. This gives the protein CASSLDWQQGQNTEAFF.

The rearrangement links TRBV9 to TRBJ2-7, with 12 bases that match TRBD1. CDR1 and CDR2 from the germline V gene are SGDLS and YYNGEE. Trimming removed 2 bases from V and 0 bases from J; junction bases left unmatched: 6. This CDR3 contains 17 residues. The CDR3 DNA sequence: TGTGCCAGCAGCGTGGGGACAGGGGGCGCAAGCTCCTACGAGCAGTACTTC. Its protein product is CASSVGTGGASSYEQYF.

V gene TRBV30 combines with J gene TRBJ1-2, with D possibly matching TRBD1 (5 bases). V lost 5 bases to trimming and J lost 1 base, with 11 bases between them. The length of the CDR3 is 13 residues. Germline CDR1 GTSNPN, CDR2 SVGIG (reference sequence). The CDR3 loop reads CAWGGEGNYGYTF. The DNA for the CDR3 is TGTGCCTGGGGAGGGGAGGGTAACTATGGCTACACCTTC.

The chain joins TRBV2 to TRBJ1-1; no clear D gene. The CDR3 is made up of 12 amino acids. Germline lookup yields CDR1 SNHLY and CDR2 FYNNEI. Trimming shortened V by 2 bases and J by 4 bases, and 5 bases separated the two germline ends. The CDR3 here is CASSEISTEAFF. For the CDR3, the DNA is TGTGCCAGCAGTGAAATCAGCACTGAAGCTTTCTTT.

V is TRBV4-3 and J is TRBJ2-1, with a tentative D call TRBD1 (5 bases). The germline gives CDR1 LGHNA, CDR2 YSLEER. CDR3 length: 14 residues. Trimming shortened V by 5 bases and J by 7 bases, and 15 bases separated the two germline ends. CDR3 DNA: TGCGCCAGCAGCTCCAGATGGGGCGTGAATGAGCAGTTCTTC. Its protein product is CASSSRWGVNEQFF.

V and J are TRBV6-6 and TRBJ2-1; the match to TRBD2 covers 9 bases. The germline CDR1 and CDR2 sequences are MNHNY and SVGAGI (reference sequence). The J segment lost 4 bases and the V segment lost 2 bases, leaving 3 bases of the junction unmatched. The CDR3 is made up of 15 amino acids. In nucleotides, the CDR3 is TGTGCCAGCAGTTACATCCTAGCGGGGTACAATGAGCAGTTCTTC. The encoded protein is CASSYILAGYNEQFF.

The V and J genes are TRBV19 and TRBJ2-2, with TRBD2 identical over 13 bases. The CDR3 consists of 16 residues. The ends lost 4 bases at V and 10 bases at J; junction bases unmatched: 9. Germline V CDR1 and CDR2: LNHDA, SQIVND (reference sequence). DNA of the CDR3: TGTGCCAGTAGTAATGGACTAGCGGGAGAGTCGATGGAGCTGTTTTTT. It is translated as CASSNGLAGESMELFF.

This chain uses TRBV29-1 with TRBJ1-2, with 7 bases that match TRBD1. Germline trimming cut 8 bases from V and 4 bases from J; bases unmatched to any gene: 7. The length of the CDR3 is 12 residues. CDR1 and CDR2 (germline): SQVTM, ANQGSEA. CDR3 in amino acids: CSFDRAGYGYTF. CDR3 bases: TGCAGCTTCGACAGGGCAGGCTATGGCTACACCTTC.

The J gene is TRBJ1-5, the V gene TRBV28; no clear D gene. The CDR3 covers 13 residues. Between the trimmed V and J ends, which lost 5 bases and 2 bases, there was a span of 7 bases. Germline values: CDR1 MDHEN, CDR2 SYDVKM. Here the CDR3 DNA reads TGTGCCAGCAGTGGGCAGGGCAATCAGCCCCAGCATTTT. Its protein product is CASSGQGNQPQHF.

The chain has TRBV28 and TRBJ2-5, with a tentative D call TRBD1 (5 bases). The CDR3 runs 14 residues. Germline CDR1 reads MDHEN; CDR2 reads SYDVKM. The ends were cut back, 6 bases at V and 2 bases at J, with 13 bases in the middle. The CDR3 spells CASSHGPGQETQYF. The DNA for the CDR3 is TGTGCCAGCAGCCACGGACCAGGGCAAGAGACCCAGTACTTC. Full variable domain (rest looked up from reference TRBV28 and TRBJ2-5): DVKVTQSSRYLVKRTGEKVFLECVQDMDHENMFWYRQDPGLGLRLIYFSYDVKMKEKGDIPEGYSVSREKKERFSLILESASTNQTSMYLCASSHGPGQETQYFGPGTRLLVL.

The rearrangement uses TRBV28 and TRBJ2-5; 8 bases line up with TRBD1. CDR3 length: 17 amino acids. Unmatched junction bases numbered 11, after V lost 5 bases and J lost 0 bases. The germline CDR1 and CDR2 sequences are MDHEN and SYDVKM. The CDR3 loop reads CASSPRPPTGDQETQYF. The CDR3 nucleotides are TGTGCCAGCAGTCCACGCCCCCCGACAGGGGACCAAGAGACCCAGTACTTC.

CDR3 DNA sequence: TGTGCCAGCACCATAGCCGGTTTCGAGCAGTACTTC. This sequence encodes CASTIAGFEQYF. The chain is built from TRBV11-3 and TRBJ2-7; D remains ambiguous. V was clipped by 7 bases and J by 6 bases, with 13 bases between them. CDR3 length: 12 amino acids. Germline assignment: CDR1 SGHNT and CDR2 YENEEA.

The V call is TRBV7-6, the J call TRBJ2-3; 8 nucleotides line up with TRBD2. The CDR3 consists of 19 residues. CDR1 and CDR2 (germline): SGHVS, FNYEAQ. V shed 0 bases and J 2 bases; nucleotides not matched to a gene: 13. CDR3 residues: CASSLAGGRPLSYTDTQYF. CDR3 DNA: TGTGCCAGCAGCTTAGCTGGCGGGAGGCCACTTAGCTACACAGATACGCAGTATTTT.